One sample yielded the 18 T cell receptor beta chains listed below, sequenced in a study of spatial heterogeneity in lung cancer. As to time point: blood at routine non-recurrence follow-up after resection. MiXCR, applied by TCRdb to the 5' RACE reads, yields one record per CDR3 protein. The sample shows about 94,000 distinct CDR3 sequences, roughly 19% of them seen only once. This specimen was PBMCs, taken at follow-up. The receptors here all came from a male donor with early-stage non-small cell lung cancer.

This chain connects TRBV15 to TRBJ1-5, with D perhaps TRBD1 (6 bases). Germline CDR1 is LNHNV and CDR2 is YYDKDF (reference sequence). The CDR3 is 17 residues long. V dropped 0 bases and J dropped 8 bases, with 20 bases sitting between them. The chain's CDR3 is CATSRDDLPGGRKPQHF. Written as DNA, the CDR3 is TGTGCCACCAGCAGAGATGATCTACCCGGGGGGCGAAAGCCCCAGCATTTT.

This clonotype has ten or more counts. This chain uses TRBV6-1 with TRBJ2-7, with D perhaps TRBD2 (6 bases). The V gene's germline CDR1 is MNHNS and CDR2 SASEGT. Trimming removed 7 bases from V and 5 bases from J, with 18 bases in between. The CDR3 runs 14 residues. For the CDR3, the DNA is TGTGCCAGCATCCGAACGGGGGTGGGGAACGAGCAGTACGTC. This codes for CASIRTGVGNEQYV.

The genes are TRBV19 and TRBJ2-2; D may be TRBD2 (6 bases). Trimming pared 7 bases from V and 5 bases from J, leaving 20 bases between. Germline CDR1 reads LNHDA; CDR2 reads SQIVND (reference sequence). The CDR3 runs 16 residues. The CDR3 DNA reads as TGTGCCAGTACCTCTAGCGCCCGGAGTCGGACCGGGGAGCTGTTTTTT. It yields the protein CASTSSARSRTGELFF.

The chain has TRBV27 and TRBJ1-1, with a tentative D call TRBD1 (5 bases). Trimming stripped 4 bases from V and 1 base from J, with 10 bases between. Germline CDR1 reads MNHEY; CDR2 reads SMNVEV (reference sequence). CDR3 length equals 14 residues. CDR3: CASSSPTGNTEAFF. CDR3 nucleotide sequence: TGTGCCAGCAGTTCCCCCACAGGGAACACTGAAGCTTTCTTT.

This clonotype was picked up a small number of times. The chain carries TRBV24-1 and TRBJ2-2; D not resolved. Germline-derived CDR1 and CDR2 are KGHDR and SFDVKD. The CDR3 has 12 amino acids. Between the trimmed V and J ends, which lost 2 bases and 11 bases, there was a span of 8 bases. CDR3: CATSDSPKELFF. CDR3 coding DNA: TGTGCCACCAGTGATTCGCCGAAAGAGCTGTTTTTT.

A single count supports this clonotype. The chain recombines TRBV12-3 or TRBV12-4 with TRBJ2-5, with 11 bases aligning to TRBD2. Losses at the gene ends were 6 bases for V and 4 bases for J; bases not matched to a gene: 16. CDR3 size: 18 residues. CDR3 nucleotides: TGTGCCAGCAGCCTTGGATCCTTGGGGCTAGCGGGAGGAGAGACCCAGTACTTC. Residues: CASSLGSLGLAGGETQYF.

The chain links TRBV10-3 to TRBJ1-5; weak D call: TRBD1 (6 bases). Germline V lookup: CDR1 ENHRY, CDR2 SYGVKD. Trimming removed 8 bases at V and 5 bases at J, with 13 bases between. This CDR3 spans 13 amino acids. DNA of the CDR3: TGTGCCATCGGAACAGGGCCGGATCAGCCCCAGCATTTT. This translates into CAIGTGPDQPQHF.

In its sample, this clonotype was seen a few times. The chain couples TRBV5-1 to TRBJ1-1, with D unresolved. Germline V gene lookup returns CDR1 SGHRS and CDR2 YFSETQ. This CDR3 has 14 residues. Trimming pared 0 bases from V and 0 bases from J, leaving 6 bases between. Here the CDR3 reads CASSLDGMNTEAFF. CDR3 coding DNA: TGCGCCAGCAGCTTGGACGGTATGAACACTGAAGCTTTCTTT.

This clonotype was seen more than once but under ten times. The genes are TRBV20-1 and TRBJ1-6; 8 bases are a match to TRBD1. With V trimmed by 3 bases and J by 8 bases, 6 bases remained unmatched. The CDR3 length is 14 residues. The V gene's germline CDR1 is DFQATT and CDR2 SNEGSKA (reference sequence). CDR3 DNA sequence: TGCAGTGCTAGCCTGGGACAGGAAGATTCACCCCTCCACTTT. Protein sequence: CSASLGQEDSPLHF.

V is TRBV20-1 and J is TRBJ2-7, with 7 bases aligning to TRBD2. Germline values: CDR1 DFQATT, CDR2 SNEGSKA (reference sequence). Unmatched junction bases numbered 8, after V lost 3 bases and J lost 3 bases. This CDR3 spans 14 amino acids. The DNA of the CDR3 is TGCAGTGCTAGTGCCGGGGAGGGCCTCTACGAGCAGTACTTC. As protein: CSASAGEGLYEQYF.

The CDR3 coding sequence is TGTGCCATCACCCCGGACAGGGTTACCTACGAGCAGTACTTC. It yields the protein CAITPDRVTYEQYF. V usage is TRBV10-3 and J usage is TRBJ2-7, with TRBD1 identical over 8 bases. Germline V gene sequence: CDR1 ENHRY, CDR2 SYGVKD. Trimming at V came to 7 bases and at J to 2 bases, leaving 7 bases not matched to a gene. The CDR3 spans 14 residues.

This chain joins TRBV10-2 and TRBJ1-1; no clear D gene. Trimming left V 0 bases short and J 7 bases short, with 6 bases between. CDR1 and CDR2 from the germline V gene are WSHSY and SAAADI. CDR3 size: 12 residues. The CDR3 loop is CASSESAFEAFF. CDR3 DNA: TGCGCCAGCAGTGAGTCGGCTTTTGAAGCTTTCTTT.

This clonotype came up a few times. CDR3 DNA sequence: TGTGCCAGCAGCCCTAGCGGGGGTCGCACAGATACGCAGTATTTT. Amino acids: CASSPSGGRTDTQYF. This chain uses TRBV7-2 with TRBJ2-3, with 10 positions matching TRBD2. Germline V CDR1 and CDR2: SGHTA, FQGNSA. The CDR3 runs to 15 residues. The ends lost 5 bases at V and 1 base at J; junction bases unmatched: 3.

In its sample, this clonotype was seen a few times. Here the CDR3 reads CASSLWQTSNEQFF. In DNA form, the CDR3 reads TGTGCCAGCAGTTTATGGCAGACAAGCAATGAGCAGTTCTTC. V gene TRBV27 combines with J gene TRBJ2-1; D not resolved. The CDR3 is 14 amino acids. V dropped 1 base and J dropped 6 bases, with 10 bases sitting between them. Germline CDR1 reads MNHEY; CDR2 reads SMNVEV (reference sequence).

This clonotype was counted between two and nine times. The chain uses TRBV9 and TRBJ2-3; D is unresolved. The V gene lost 0 bases and the J gene lost 4 bases, with 3 bases spanning the gap. CDR1 is SGDLS and CDR2 is YYNGEE in the germline V gene. This CDR3 has 12 residues. As DNA, the CDR3 is TGTGCCAGCAGCGTAGCAGCAGATACGCAGTATTTT. Residues: CASSVAADTQYF.

This clonotype was counted only a few times. The chain employs TRBV7-3 and TRBJ2-7; 7 nucleotides align to TRBD1. Germline CDR1 SGHTA, CDR2 FQGTGA. The CDR3 covers 14 residues. V shed 2 bases, J shed 3 bases, and the junction held 4 bases outside the gene matches. The CDR3 nucleotides are TGTGCCAGCAGCTTATCACCAGGGGGCTACGAGCAGTACTTC. Its protein product is CASSLSPGGYEQYF.

This clonotype was recorded at least ten times. This rearrangement joins TRBV7-6 to TRBJ2-1; D possibly matches TRBD1 or TRBD2 (6 bases each). Germline V gene lookup returns CDR1 SGHVS and CDR2 FNYEAQ. Trimming pared 4 bases from V and 7 bases from J, leaving 20 bases between. CDR3 length: 16 amino acids. CDR3 in amino acids: CASSSYGGAGKNEQFF. In nucleotides, the CDR3 is TGTGCCAGCAGCTCATACGGGGGCGCGGGTAAAAATGAGCAGTTCTTC.

This rearrangement joins TRBV20-1 to TRBJ2-1; 7 positions agree with TRBD2. Germline V gene sequence: CDR1 DFQATT, CDR2 SNEGSKA (reference sequence). V lost 6 bases, J lost 4 bases, and 6 bases stayed unmatched. The CDR3 is made up of 13 amino acids. In DNA form, the CDR3 reads TGCAGTGCCCCGAGGGGAGGGTACAATGAGCAGTTCTTC. Its protein is CSAPRGGYNEQFF.